This TCR beta chain was sequenced for a study of cytomegalovirus exposure and HLA in healthy donors. V lost 5 bases, J lost 1 base, and 1 base stayed unmatched. The CDR3 length is 15 residues. Looked up from germline, CDR1 is SNHLY and CDR2 is FYNNEI. To note about this clone: Antigen unknown.

Study findings and constraints: Sequencing depth roughly uniform across donors was assumed in presence/absence analyses.

PCR used 60 Vbeta primers and 13 Jbeta primers. Assay used: immunoSEQ multiplex PCR; TCRdb lists only in-frame clones, some missing. The sample shows about 200,000 clones, around 87% of them seen only once. The sequencing input was PBMCs. V and J are TRBV2 and TRBJ1-6, with 8 bases fitting TRBD1. This receptor was obtained from a woman aged 18-29 years in good health and CMV-seronegative. The CDR3 loop reads CASSTGGSYNSPLHF. DNA of the CDR3: TGTGCCAGCAGTACAGGGGGATCCTATAATTCACCCCTCCACTTT.